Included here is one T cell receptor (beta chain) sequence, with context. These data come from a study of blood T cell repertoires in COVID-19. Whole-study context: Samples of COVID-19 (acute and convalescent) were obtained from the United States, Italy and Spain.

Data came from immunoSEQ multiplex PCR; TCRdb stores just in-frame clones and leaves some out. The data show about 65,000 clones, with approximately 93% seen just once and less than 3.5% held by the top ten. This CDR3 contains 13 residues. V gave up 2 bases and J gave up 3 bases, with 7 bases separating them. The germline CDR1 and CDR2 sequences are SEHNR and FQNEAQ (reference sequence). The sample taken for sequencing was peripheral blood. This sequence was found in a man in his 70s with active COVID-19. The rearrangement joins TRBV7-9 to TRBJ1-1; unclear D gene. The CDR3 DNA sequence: TGTGCCAGCAGCTTACGCGGGTACACTGAAGCTTTCTTT. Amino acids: CASSLRGYTEAFF. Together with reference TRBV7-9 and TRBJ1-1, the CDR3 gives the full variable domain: DTGVSQNPRHKITKRGQNVTFRCDPISEHNRLYWYRQTLGQGPEFLTYFQNEAQLEKSRLLSDRFSAERPKGSFSTLEIQRTEQGDSAMYLCASSLRGYTEAFFGQGTRLTVV.